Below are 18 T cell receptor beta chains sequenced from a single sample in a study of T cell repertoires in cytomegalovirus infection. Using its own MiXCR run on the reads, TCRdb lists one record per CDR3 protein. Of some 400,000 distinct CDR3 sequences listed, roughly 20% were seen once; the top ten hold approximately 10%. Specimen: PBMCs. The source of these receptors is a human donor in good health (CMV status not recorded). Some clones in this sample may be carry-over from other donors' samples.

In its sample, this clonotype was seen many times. CDR3 sequence: CASSLSPDTQYF. Here the CDR3 DNA reads TGTGCCAGCAGCCTATCACCAGATACGCAGTATTTT. This rearrangement joins TRBV7-9 to TRBJ2-3; D gene unclear. CDR3 length equals 12 residues. Germline V gives CDR1 SEHNR, CDR2 FQNEAQ (reference sequence). Deletions cut 5 bases from V and 4 bases from J, with 7 bases between.

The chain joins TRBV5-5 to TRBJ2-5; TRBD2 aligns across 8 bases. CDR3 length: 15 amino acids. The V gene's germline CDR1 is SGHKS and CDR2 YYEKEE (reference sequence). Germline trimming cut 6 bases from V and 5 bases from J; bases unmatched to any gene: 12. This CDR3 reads CASTPGSGAGETQYF. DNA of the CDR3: TGTGCCAGCACCCCGGGTAGCGGGGCGGGGGAGACCCAGTACTTC.

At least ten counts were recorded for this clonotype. CDR3 DNA sequence: TGTGCCAGCAGACGGGGGGGCCAGAACATTCAGTACTTC. Translating gives CASRRGGQNIQYF. The chain links TRBV28 to TRBJ2-4; 8 bases line up with TRBD2. With 6 bases clipped from V and 7 bases from J, the junction kept 5 bases outside the gene matches. The CDR3 has 13 residues. Germline CDR1 reads MDHEN; CDR2 reads SYDVKM.

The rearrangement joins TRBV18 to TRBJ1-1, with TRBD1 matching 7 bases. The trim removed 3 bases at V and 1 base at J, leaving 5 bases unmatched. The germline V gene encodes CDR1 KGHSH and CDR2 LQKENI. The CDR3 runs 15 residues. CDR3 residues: CASSPTEGANTEAFF. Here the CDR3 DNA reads TGTGCCAGCTCACCTACGGAGGGGGCGAACACTGAAGCTTTCTTT.

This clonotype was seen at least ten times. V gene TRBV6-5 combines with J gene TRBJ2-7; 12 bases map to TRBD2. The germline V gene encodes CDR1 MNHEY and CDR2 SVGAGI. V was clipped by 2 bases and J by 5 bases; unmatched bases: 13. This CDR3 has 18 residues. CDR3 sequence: CASSYHPYLAGGDDEQYF. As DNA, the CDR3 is TGTGCCAGCAGTTACCACCCTTATCTAGCGGGGGGGGATGACGAGCAGTACTTC.

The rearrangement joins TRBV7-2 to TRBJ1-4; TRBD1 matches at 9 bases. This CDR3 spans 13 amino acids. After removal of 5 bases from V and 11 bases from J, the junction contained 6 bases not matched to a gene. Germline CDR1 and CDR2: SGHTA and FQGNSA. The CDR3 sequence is CASSPRQGGKLFF. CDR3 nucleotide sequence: TGTGCCAGCAGCCCAAGACAGGGGGGGAAACTGTTTTTT.

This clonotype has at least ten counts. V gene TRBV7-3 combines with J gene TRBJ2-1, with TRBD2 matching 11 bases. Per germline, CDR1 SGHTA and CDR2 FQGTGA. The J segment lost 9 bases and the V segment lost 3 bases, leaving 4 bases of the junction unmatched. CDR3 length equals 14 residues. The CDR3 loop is CASSFTSGSGEQFF. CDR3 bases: TGTGCCAGCAGCTTCACTAGCGGGAGTGGTGAGCAGTTCTTC.

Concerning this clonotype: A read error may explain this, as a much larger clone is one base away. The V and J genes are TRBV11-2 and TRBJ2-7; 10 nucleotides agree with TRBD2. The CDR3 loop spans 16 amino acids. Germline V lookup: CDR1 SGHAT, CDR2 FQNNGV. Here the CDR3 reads CASSSLAGVSSYERYF. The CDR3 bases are TGTGCCAGCAGCTCTCTAGCGGGAGTGTCCTCCTACGAGCGGTACTTC.

CDR3 amino acids: CASSDSQGSDTQYF. The DNA for the CDR3 is TGTGCCAGCAGTGATAGCCAGGGGTCAGATACGCAGTATTTT. The gene calls are TRBV2 and TRBJ2-3; D might be TRBD1 (6 bases). Germline V CDR1 and CDR2: SNHLY, FYNNEI. The CDR3 has 14 residues. The V end lost 3 bases, the J end lost 4 bases, and 11 bases lay between the germline ends. Full variable domain (missing parts from reference TRBV2 and TRBJ2-3): EPEVTQTPSHQVTQMGQEVILRCVPISNHLYFYWYRQILGQKVEFLVSFYNNEISEKSEIFDDQFSVERPDGSNFTLKIRSTKLEDSAMYFCASSDSQGSDTQYFGPGTRLTVL.

Here the CDR3 DNA reads TGTGCCAGCCGAGAAAATATGGCAGGGAGCTCTGGAAACACCATATATTTT. Translating it yields CASRENMAGSSGNTIYF. The chain carries TRBV7-6 and TRBJ1-3, with TRBD1 as a possible D gene (5 bases). From germline, CDR1 is SGHVS and CDR2 FNYEAQ. The CDR3 totals 17 residues. Trimming removed 8 bases at V and 0 bases at J, with 20 bases between.

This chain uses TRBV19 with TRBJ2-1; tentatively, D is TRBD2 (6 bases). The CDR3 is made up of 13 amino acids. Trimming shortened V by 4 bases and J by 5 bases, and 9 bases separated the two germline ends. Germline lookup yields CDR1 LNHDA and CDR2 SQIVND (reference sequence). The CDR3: CASSTGSHNEQFF. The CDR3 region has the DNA TGTGCCAGTAGTACCGGGAGCCACAATGAGCAGTTCTTC.

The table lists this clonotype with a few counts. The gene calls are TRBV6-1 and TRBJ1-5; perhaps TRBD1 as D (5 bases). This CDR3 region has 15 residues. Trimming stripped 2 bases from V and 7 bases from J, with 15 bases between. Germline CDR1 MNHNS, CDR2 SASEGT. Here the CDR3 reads CASSEWSGDRQPQHF. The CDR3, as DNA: TGTGCCAGCAGTGAATGGTCGGGGGATCGGCAGCCCCAGCATTTT.

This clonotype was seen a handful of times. The CDR3 protein is CASNQERRDEAFF. CDR3 coding DNA: TGTGCCAGCAACCAAGAGAGGAGGGACGAAGCTTTCTTT. This sequence joins TRBV2 and TRBJ1-1; perhaps TRBD1 as D (5 bases). This CDR3 has 13 residues. Germline V lookup: CDR1 SNHLY, CDR2 FYNNEI. V was cut by 7 bases and J by 8 bases, with 17 bases left in between.

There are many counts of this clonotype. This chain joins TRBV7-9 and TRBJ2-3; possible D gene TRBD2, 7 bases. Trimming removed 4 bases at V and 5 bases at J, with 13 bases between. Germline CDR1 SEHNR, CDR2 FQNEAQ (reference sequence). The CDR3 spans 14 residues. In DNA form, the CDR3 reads TGTGCCAGCAGCTCCTGGGGGGGCGGAGATACGCAGTATTTT. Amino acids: CASSSWGGGDTQYF.

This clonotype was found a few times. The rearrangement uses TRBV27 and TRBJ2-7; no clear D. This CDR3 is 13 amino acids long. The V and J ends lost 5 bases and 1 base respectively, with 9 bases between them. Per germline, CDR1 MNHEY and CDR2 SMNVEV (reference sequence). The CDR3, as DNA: TGTGCCAGCAGTCTTAGGCGATCCTACGAGCAGTACTTC. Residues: CASSLRRSYEQYF.

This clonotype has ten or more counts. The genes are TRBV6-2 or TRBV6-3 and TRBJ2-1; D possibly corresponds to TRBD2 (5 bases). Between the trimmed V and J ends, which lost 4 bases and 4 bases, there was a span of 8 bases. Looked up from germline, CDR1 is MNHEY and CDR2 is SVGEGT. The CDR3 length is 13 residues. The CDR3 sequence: CASSSDWYNEQFF. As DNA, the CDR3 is TGTGCCAGCAGTTCGGACTGGTACAATGAGCAGTTCTTC.

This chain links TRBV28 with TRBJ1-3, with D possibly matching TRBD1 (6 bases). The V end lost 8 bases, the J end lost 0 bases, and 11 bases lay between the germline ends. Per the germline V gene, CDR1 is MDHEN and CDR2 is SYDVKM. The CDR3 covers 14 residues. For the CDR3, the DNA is TGTGCCAGCGAGGACAGATCCTCTGGAAACACCATATATTTT. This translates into CASEDRSSGNTIYF.

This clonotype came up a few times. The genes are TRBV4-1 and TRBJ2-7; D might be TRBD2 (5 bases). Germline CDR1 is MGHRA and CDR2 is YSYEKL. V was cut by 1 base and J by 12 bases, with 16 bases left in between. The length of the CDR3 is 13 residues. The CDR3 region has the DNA TGCGCCAGCAGCCAAGTATCCGGCGGTGAGGGGTACTTC. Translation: CASSQVSGGEGYF.